Shown below are 13 T cell receptor beta chains from a single sample sequenced in a study of beta chain features in type 1 diabetes. Study findings and constraints: Type 1 diabetes patients had moderately but significantly shorter TCRB CDR3s in all four CD4+ subsets.

What these receptors recognize is not known. Sequenced material consisted of expressed TCRB transcripts (all of the isolated RNA was reverse transcribed). The method was immunoSEQ multiplex PCR; TCRdb's version includes in-frame clones alone and lacks a portion of them. The sample carries a few hundred thousand clones, 8.5% to 10% recorded once. Source material: central memory CD4+ T cells from blood. All receptors derive from a man aged 30-40 years with type 1 diabetes.

V usage is TRBV4-2 and J usage is TRBJ1-5; D uncertain. The germline V gene encodes CDR1 LGHNA and CDR2 YNFKEQ. The CDR3 has 16 residues. V shed 0 bases and J shed 5 bases, with 14 bases lying between them. Here the CDR3 reads CASSQDPRSRHQPQHF. CDR3 coding DNA: TGTGCCAGCAGCCAAGATCCTCGGTCCCGCCATCAGCCCCAGCATTTT.

This clone was recorded at least ten times. The chain links TRBV28 to TRBJ1-5; D unclear. Germline V gene data show CDR1 as MDHEN and CDR2 as SYDVKM. The CDR3 extends over 13 amino acids. V lost 2 bases and J lost 2, with 4 bases in between. CDR3 in amino acids: CASSLPGNQPQHF. The CDR3 DNA reads as TGTGCCAGCAGTTTACCGGGCAATCAGCCCCAGCATTTT.

This sequence joins TRBV7-9 and TRBJ1-5; the D is unclear. Trimming took off 5 bases at V and 3 bases at J, with 11 bases between the two ends. The CDR3 runs 14 residues. Germline assignment: CDR1 SEHNR and CDR2 FQNEAQ (reference sequence). The CDR3 region is CASSVGINNQPQHF. The CDR3, as DNA: TGTGCCAGCAGCGTCGGGATAAACAATCAGCCCCAGCATTTT. Filled out from reference TRBV7-9 and TRBJ1-5, the complete variable domain reads DTGVSQNPRHKITKRGQNVTFRCDPISEHNRLYWYRQTLGQGPEFLTYFQNEAQLEKSRLLSDRFSAERPKGSFSTLEIQRTEQGDSAMYLCASSVGINNQPQHFGDGTRLSIL.

This clone was seen more than once but under ten times. V usage is TRBV13 and J usage is TRBJ2-2; D gene ambiguous. This CDR3 has 12 amino acids. Trimming took off 5 bases at V and 6 bases at J, with 7 bases between the two ends. Germline loops: CDR1 PRHDT, CDR2 FYEKMQ (reference sequence). CDR3 amino acids: CASSQSPGELFF. The CDR3 DNA reads as TGTGCCAGCAGCCAATCCCCCGGGGAGCTGTTTTTT.

Here the CDR3 reads CASSSDPSGANVLTF. CDR3 DNA sequence: TGTGCCAGCAGCTCGGACCCCTCTGGGGCCAACGTCCTGACTTTC. The J gene is TRBJ2-6, the V gene TRBV6-6; D ambiguous. V was trimmed by 6 bases and J by 0 bases, leaving 9 bases between them. Germline lookup yields CDR1 MNHNY and CDR2 SVGAGI (reference sequence). The CDR3 is made up of 15 amino acids.

This clone was picked up a small number of times. The chain combines TRBV7-9 with TRBJ2-3; 7 bases match TRBD2. The CDR3 is 14 residues long. V lost 4 bases and J lost 4; bases outside the gene matches: 5. The germline V gene encodes CDR1 SEHNR and CDR2 FQNEAQ (reference sequence). The CDR3 region has the DNA TGTGCCAGCAGCTCTCCGGGACTATCAGATACGCAGTATTTT. It codes for CASSSPGLSDTQYF.

The chain joins TRBV7-2 to TRBJ1-3, with 7 bases identical to TRBD1. The germline V gene has CDR1 SGHTA and CDR2 FQGNSA. The ends lost 2 bases at V and 2 bases at J; junction bases unmatched: 3. There are 15 residues in the CDR3. CDR3 bases: TGTGCCAGCAGCTTAACGACAGGGACTGGAAACACCATATATTTT. Protein product: CASSLTTGTGNTIYF.

This clone was seen a few times. The chain carries TRBV28 and TRBJ1-2, with D uncertain. Per germline, CDR1 MDHEN and CDR2 SYDVKM. This CDR3 has 12 amino acids. V lost 7 bases and J lost 6, with 12 bases in between. The CDR3 protein is CASTIRWDGYTF. CDR3 coding DNA: TGTGCCAGCACCATCAGGTGGGATGGCTACACCTTC.

The chain carries TRBV5-1 and TRBJ1-2, with D maybe TRBD1 (5 bases). This CDR3 spans 13 amino acids. V was cut by 3 bases and J by 6 bases, with 12 bases left in between. Germline loops: CDR1 SGHRS, CDR2 YFSETQ. CDR3 nucleotides: TGCGCCAGCAGCTCCCAGGGAGGGGATGGCTACACCTTC. Its protein product is CASSSQGGDGYTF.

This sequence joins TRBV13 and TRBJ2-7; 12 bases map to TRBD1. This CDR3 is built from 16 residues. Per germline, CDR1 PRHDT and CDR2 FYEKMQ (reference sequence). The V and J ends lost 2 bases and 8 bases, in that order; junction bases with no gene match: 10. The CDR3 loop reads CASSLTGGTGGTQQYF. Written as DNA, the CDR3 is TGTGCCAGCAGCTTAACAGGCGGGACAGGGGGCACACAGCAGTACTTC.

This clone was picked up a small number of times. The gene calls are TRBV25-1 and TRBJ1-2; TRBD1 is a possible D gene (5 bases). The V gene lost 3 bases and the J gene lost 4 bases, with 9 bases spanning the gap. This CDR3 is 13 amino acids long. The germline CDR1 and CDR2 sequences are MGHDK and SYGVNS. The CDR3 DNA reads TGTGCCAGCAGTGAGGGGACCCTCTATGGCTACACCTTC. Translating it yields CASSEGTLYGYTF.

In its sample, this clone was seen a few times. V and J are TRBV6-1 and TRBJ2-5, with 7 positions matching TRBD1. V was pared by 4 bases and J by 4 bases, with 9 bases of the junction left unmatched. The length of the CDR3 is 15 residues. Germline V gives CDR1 MNHNS, CDR2 SASEGT. CDR3 DNA sequence: TGTGCCAGCAGTGGGGAACAGGGGATCGGAGAGACCCAGTACTTC. Protein product: CASSGEQGIGETQYF.

This clone has at least ten counts. V gene TRBV11-1 combines with J gene TRBJ2-1; D possibly corresponds to TRBD2 (5 bases). The germline V gene encodes CDR1 SGHAT and CDR2 FQDESV (reference sequence). Between the trimmed V and J ends, which lost 7 bases and 0 bases, there was a span of 13 bases. The CDR3 runs to 15 residues. The DNA of the CDR3 is TGTGCCAGCATAAGCGGTCGAAGCTCCTACAATGAGCAGTTCTTC. This codes for CASISGRSSYNEQFF. Full variable domain (missing parts from reference TRBV11-1 and TRBJ2-1): EAEVAQSPRYKITEKSQAVAFWCDPISGHATLYWYRQILGQGPELLVQFQDESVVDDSQLPKDRFSAERLKGVDSTLKIQPAELGDSAMYLCASISGRSSYNEQFFGPGTRLTVL.